What follows are 26 T cell receptor beta chains derived from one specimen sequenced in a study of T-cell reconstitution after alpha-beta-depleted transplantation in children. Construction of the TCRbeta library involved unique molecular identifiers. TCRdb itself ran the PCR reads through MiXCR, one entry per CDR3 protein. The profile shows 250,000 to 300,000 distinct CDR3 sequences, around 10% of them singletons. This specimen was PBMCs, taken before TCRalphabeta/CD19-depleted stem cell transplant. The origin of the receptors is a boy under three years old with acute myeloid leukemia, due to receive a stem cell transplant.

This clonotype was counted many times. CDR3 loop: CASSPVGQGSYEQYF. The DNA of the CDR3 is TGCGCCAGCAGCCCGGTAGGACAGGGTTCCTACGAGCAGTACTTC. This chain joins TRBV5-1 and TRBJ2-7; 8 nucleotides agree with TRBD1. The CDR3 is 15 residues long. The germline CDR1 and CDR2 sequences are SGHRS and YFSETQ. After removal of 4 bases from V and 1 base from J, the junction contained 7 bases not matched to a gene.

The chain couples TRBV4-2 to TRBJ2-7, with D perhaps TRBD1 (6 bases). CDR1 is LGHNA and CDR2 is YNFKEQ in the germline V gene. The CDR3 has 13 residues. V was clipped by 6 bases and J by 2 bases, with 11 bases between them. The CDR3 DNA follows: TGTGCCAGCAGTTACGGGACAACCTACGAGCAGTACTTC. This translates into CASSYGTTYEQYF.

About this clonotype: This may be a read error: a much more frequent sequence differs by one nucleotide. This chain links TRBV24-1 with TRBJ2-3, with TRBD2 matching over 7 bases. The CDR3 sequence is 14 residues long. From germline, CDR1 is KGHDR and CDR2 SFDVKD. In DNA form, the CDR3 reads TGTACCACCAGTGGGGCGGGGGATAGAGATACGCAGTATTTT. Translation: CTTSGAGDRDTQYF.

Concerning this clonotype: A read error may be the cause here, since a much bigger clone is one base away. The gene calls are TRBV27 and TRBJ1-1; no clear D. CDR3 length: 15 residues. Germline CDR1 MNHEY, CDR2 SMNVEV (reference sequence). This CDR3 is CASSYTTVGNTDAFF. Here the CDR3 DNA reads TGTGCCAGCAGCTATACAACCGTGGGGAACACTGACGCTTTCTTT.

This clonotype was counted many times. V gene TRBV12-3 or TRBV12-4 combines with J gene TRBJ2-3, with 8 bases that match TRBD1. Trimming removed 5 bases from V and 2 bases from J; junction bases left unmatched: 6. There are 15 residues in the CDR3. The CDR3 DNA sequence: TGTGCCAGCAGTCTCCGGGACAGGCTCACAGATACGCAGTATTTT. Its protein is CASSLRDRLTDTQYF.

This clonotype was found many times. The chain combines TRBV9 with TRBJ2-1, with 8 bases that match TRBD2. Germline V CDR1 and CDR2: SGDLS, YYNGEE. Unmatched junction bases numbered 7, after V lost 4 bases and J lost 4 bases. CDR3 length equals 15 residues. This chain's CDR3 is CASSLLSGSYNEQFF. Written as DNA, the CDR3 is TGTGCCAGCAGCCTTTTGAGCGGGAGTTACAATGAGCAGTTCTTC.

This clonotype has only a few counts. At one boundary the junction diverges from the germline segment, which might be a read error. This sequence joins TRBV5-6 and TRBJ1-1; unclear D gene. CDR1 is SGHDT and CDR2 is YYEEEE in the germline V gene. CDR3 length equals 14 residues. CDR3 nucleotide sequence: TGTGCCAGCAGCTTGTTCTCCAGTTCTTGGTCATCATCTTTT. As protein: CASSLFSSSWSSSF.

This clonotype was observed at least ten times. The chain carries TRBV7-9 and TRBJ2-1; possibly TRBD1 for D (6 bases). The CDR3 is 11 amino acids. Germline V lookup: CDR1 SEHNR, CDR2 FQNEAQ (reference sequence). With 6 bases removed from V and 11 bases from J, the gap between germline ends came to 11 bases. In nucleotides, the CDR3 is TGTGCCAGCAGTCCCGGGACAAAGCAGTTCTTC. Amino acid sequence: CASSPGTKQFF.

This clonotype has a count of ten or more. V and J are TRBV20-1 and TRBJ1-1; TRBD1 matches at 9 bases. Germline V gene lookup returns CDR1 DFQATT and CDR2 SNEGSKA (reference sequence). The CDR3 consists of 15 residues. The trim removed 5 bases at V and 5 bases at J, leaving 12 bases unmatched. This CDR3 reads CSAADRGGITTEAFF. Here the CDR3 DNA reads TGCAGTGCTGCGGACAGGGGCGGGATTACAACTGAAGCTTTCTTT.

This clonotype was seen at least ten times. The rearrangement joins TRBV3-1 to TRBJ2-1, with 7 positions matching TRBD1. The CDR3 extends over 14 amino acids. J gave up 4 bases and V 5 bases, and 5 bases lay outside the gene matches. The germline gives CDR1 LGHDT, CDR2 YNNKEL (reference sequence). CDR3 protein: CASSKRDRYNEQFF. The CDR3 nucleotides read TGTGCCAGCAGCAAACGGGACAGATACAATGAGCAGTTCTTC.

This clonotype occurred many times. This chain joins TRBV12-3 or TRBV12-4 and TRBJ1-2; D is uncertain. CDR3 length: 15 amino acids. Trimming stripped 2 bases from V and 1 base from J, with 11 bases between. The CDR3 spells CASSLLGPDNYGYTF. The CDR3 region has the DNA TGTGCCAGCAGTTTATTAGGACCCGATAACTATGGCTACACCTTC.

The table lists this clonotype with many counts. The chain combines TRBV12-3 or TRBV12-4 with TRBJ1-4; weak D call: TRBD1 (5 bases). The CDR3 runs 13 residues. The V gene lost 3 bases and the J gene lost 5 bases, with 7 bases spanning the gap. CDR3 sequence: CASSLWGNEKLFF. In DNA, the CDR3 is TGTGCCAGCAGTTTGTGGGGGAATGAAAAACTGTTTTTT.

This clonotype was observed a handful of times. The rearrangement links TRBV29-1 to TRBJ2-7; D remains unclear. The CDR3 has 13 amino acids. The V gene lost 5 bases and the J gene lost 3 bases, with 14 bases spanning the gap. Germline V lookup: CDR1 SQVTM, CDR2 ANQGSEA. CDR3 in amino acids: CSVITSILYEQYF. CDR3 nucleotide sequence: TGCAGCGTTATAACTTCCATCCTCTACGAGCAGTACTTC.

Note on this clonotype: Since a much larger clone is just one base distant, this may be a read error. The CDR3 region has the DNA TGTGCCAGCAGCTTAGAAGGACGGGTCTGGACAGATACGCTGTATTTT. Amino acid sequence: CASSLEGRVWTDTLYF. The chain carries TRBV7-2 and TRBJ2-3; D is possibly TRBD1 (6 bases). The CDR3 has 16 amino acids. From germline, CDR1 is SGHTA and CDR2 FQGNSA.

This clonotype has ten or more counts. V gene TRBV3-1 combines with J gene TRBJ2-1, with 7 bases identical to TRBD2. This CDR3 region has 14 residues. Unmatched junction bases numbered 15, after V lost 6 bases and J lost 13 bases. CDR1 LGHDT and CDR2 YNNKEL come from the germline V gene (reference sequence). The CDR3 sequence: CASSHPRAGFNQFF. CDR3 nucleotides: TGTGCCAGCAGTCATCCTAGAGCGGGGTTTAATCAGTTCTTC.

This clonotype was detected ten times or more. The J gene is TRBJ2-7, the V gene TRBV14; TRBD2 matches 11 bases. CDR1 is SGHDN and CDR2 is FVKESK in the germline V gene. The CDR3 length is 20 residues. V trimming: 1 base; J trimming: 4 bases; junction bases outside the gene matches: 18. CDR3 DNA: TGTGCCAGCAGCCAAGCGAATTTGATAGCGGGAGGGCCACACGGGTACGAGCAGTACTTC. Its protein is CASSQANLIAGGPHGYEQYF.

The rearrangement joins TRBV4-2 to TRBJ2-7; TRBD2 matches at 10 bases. Germline assignment: CDR1 LGHNA and CDR2 YNFKEQ. The CDR3 has 16 amino acids. With 3 bases clipped from V and 4 bases from J, the junction kept 9 bases outside the gene matches. The CDR3 region has the DNA TGTGCCAGCAGCCAGGATCTAGCGGGAGTCCGTTACGAGCAGTACTTC. Protein sequence: CASSQDLAGVRYEQYF.

In this sample, this clonotype turned up once. The chain combines TRBV20-1 with TRBJ1-2; D is unclear. Germline CDR1 reads DFQATT; CDR2 reads SNEGSKA (reference sequence). V gave up 8 bases and J gave up 0 bases, with 10 bases separating them. The CDR3 is 12 amino acids. The CDR3 loop is CSWSLANYGYTF. DNA of the CDR3: TGCAGTTGGTCCCTGGCTAACTATGGCTACACCTTC.

This clonotype was found many times. This rearrangement joins TRBV25-1 to TRBJ2-5; D not certain. The CDR3 runs 14 residues. V was pared by 2 bases and J by 5 bases, with 12 bases between. The germline gives CDR1 MGHDK, CDR2 SYGVNS. The CDR3: CASSEEPPLETQYF. Written as DNA, the CDR3 is TGTGCCAGCAGTGAAGAACCCCCATTGGAGACCCAGTACTTC. The variable domain in full, with the rest retrieved from reference TRBV25-1 and TRBJ2-5, is EADIYQTPRYLVIGTGKKITLECSQTMGHDKMYWYQQDPGMELHLIHYSYGVNSTEKGDLSSESTVSRIRTEHFPLTLESARPSHTSQYLCASSEEPPLETQYFGPGTRLLVL.

This clonotype was detected many times. V and J are TRBV27 and TRBJ2-6; D remains ambiguous. This CDR3 contains 15 residues. Looked up from germline, CDR1 is MNHEY and CDR2 is SMNVEV (reference sequence). Trimming left V 3 bases short and J 1 base short, with 7 bases between. CDR3 bases: TGTGCCAGCAGTTTTGTGGGTTCTGGGGCCAACGTCCTGACTTTC. It translates to CASSFVGSGANVLTF.

As regards this clonotype: A much bigger clone sits one base away, suggesting this may be a read error. This CDR3 reads CASSYFAGTNERLFF. In nucleotides, the CDR3 is TGTGCCAGCAGTTACTTTGCCGGAACTAATGAAAGACTGTTTTTT. The chain uses TRBV6-5 and TRBJ1-4; D is undetermined. The length of the CDR3 is 15 residues. The germline CDR1 and CDR2 sequences are MNHEY and SVGAGI.

This clonotype has ten or more counts. The CDR3 DNA follows: TGTGCCAGCAGCTTAGCGGGGACGAACACCGGGGAGCTGTTTTTT. This gives the protein CASSLAGTNTGELFF. The V call is TRBV7-6, the J call TRBJ2-2; D is unresolved. The CDR3 is made up of 15 amino acids. V lost 0 bases and J 0 bases, leaving 5 bases between the germline ends. Germline CDR1 and CDR2: SGHVS and FNYEAQ. Full variable domain (missing parts from reference TRBV7-6 and TRBJ2-2): GAGVSQSPRYKVTKRGQDVALRCDPISGHVSLYWYRQALGQGPEFLTYFNYEAQQDKSGLPNDRFSAERPEGSISTLTIQRTEQRDSAMYRCASSLAGTNTGELFFGEGSRLTVL.

The rearrangement links TRBV24-1 to TRBJ2-3, with a weak D call TRBD1 (5 bases). This CDR3 spans 18 amino acids. CDR1 and CDR2 (germline): KGHDR, SFDVKD. With 3 bases removed from V and 2 bases from J, the gap between germline ends came to 20 bases. CDR3 DNA sequence: TGTGCCACCAGTGATCCGGCAAAGGCAGGGTCCTACACAGATACGCAGTATTTT. This codes for CATSDPAKAGSYTDTQYF.

Many counts were recorded for this clonotype. The J gene is TRBJ1-4, the V gene TRBV28; D may be TRBD1 (6 bases). This CDR3 spans 14 amino acids. V gave up 1 base and J gave up 8 bases, with 11 bases separating them. Germline V gene data show CDR1 as MDHEN and CDR2 as SYDVKM. DNA of the CDR3: TGTGCCAGCAGTTTATACAGGGCAGGAGAAAAACTGTTTTTT. Its translation: CASSLYRAGEKLFF.

To note about this clonotype: This may arise from a read error, as a much more abundant clone is one base away. The rearrangement joins TRBV20-1 to TRBJ1-5; TRBD1 might be the D (6 bases). The length of the CDR3 is 14 residues. The germline V and J ends were trimmed by 6 bases and 7 bases, with 19 bases remaining between them. Germline V CDR1 and CDR2: DFQATT, SNEGSKA (reference sequence). The CDR3 sequence: CSAGRARGRQPQHF. In DNA, the CDR3 is TGCAGTGCCGGAAGGGCCAGGGGCAGACAGCCCCAGCATTTT.

Many counts were recorded for this clonotype. The chain links TRBV11-3 to TRBJ1-1, with 8 bases identical to TRBD1. Looked up from germline, CDR1 is SGHNT and CDR2 is YENEEA. Trimming took 2 bases from V and 1 from J; bases not matched to a gene: 12. The CDR3 totals 18 residues. The CDR3 sequence is CASSLFAWQGAGNTEAFF. In DNA form, the CDR3 reads TGTGCCAGCAGCTTATTCGCGTGGCAGGGGGCAGGGAACACTGAAGCTTTCTTT.